Presented here are 31 T cell receptor beta chains from one specimen sequenced in a study of naive and memory T cell subsets. General study results and limits: Especially in CD8 cells, naive repertoires contained a few larger clonotypes, possibly CD45RA-re-expressing memory cells.

These TCRs' antigens remain unknown. The beta constant-region primer was an equimolar mix of two oligonucleotides covering TRBC1 and TRBC2. The ligated cDNA underwent four PCR rounds using SP2 and nested alpha and beta constant-region primers. TCRdb recomputed calls from the UMI-ligation and nested PCR reads with MiXCR, one row per CDR3 protein. There are about 160,000 distinct CDR3 sequences in the sample; approximately 22% occur only once, and approximately 0.1% lies in the top ten. Specimen: naive CD4+ T cells from blood. The receptors stem from a human donor in good health.

This clonotype was seen once. The V gene is TRBV7-2, the J gene TRBJ2-1, with unresolved D. With 5 bases removed from V and 9 bases from J, the gap between germline ends came to 14 bases. From germline, CDR1 is SGHTA and CDR2 FQGNSA. The CDR3 extends over 13 amino acids. The CDR3 DNA sequence: TGTGCCAGCAGCCCCGATGAGTTGGGTGAGCAGTTCTTC. Translating gives CASSPDELGEQFF.

The chain recombines TRBV14 with TRBJ2-7; 9 bases are shared with TRBD1. This CDR3 contains 13 residues. Germline lookup yields CDR1 SGHDN and CDR2 FVKESK. The V and J ends lost 3 bases and 5 bases, in that order; junction bases with no gene match: 2. The CDR3 DNA sequence: TGTGCCAGCAGCCATCGGGACAGGGACGAGCAGTACTTC. Its translation is CASSHRDRDEQYF. The full variable domain, rest sourced from reference TRBV14 and TRBJ2-7, is EAGVTQFPSHSVIEKGQTVTLRCDPISGHDNLYWYRRVMGKEIKFLLHFVKESKQDESGMPNNRFLAERTGGTYSTLKVQPAELEDSGVYFCASSHRDRDEQYFGPGTRLTVT.

There are a few counts of this clonotype. J is TRBJ2-7 and V is TRBV29-1, with TRBD2 matching over 10 bases. Trimming cost V 2 bases and J 2 bases; bases outside gene matches: 3. The CDR3 covers 14 residues. Per the germline V gene, CDR1 is SQVTM and CDR2 is ANQGSEA. The CDR3 region is CSVERSGRPYEQYF. For the CDR3, the DNA is TGCAGCGTTGAACGTAGCGGGAGGCCCTACGAGCAGTACTTC.

The table lists this clonotype with a few counts. This rearrangement joins TRBV28 to TRBJ2-7, with D possibly TRBD2 on 5 matching bases. Germline V gene sequence: CDR1 MDHEN, CDR2 SYDVKM. V dropped 7 bases and J dropped 5 bases, with 21 bases sitting between them. This CDR3 is 15 amino acids long. The CDR3 DNA is TGTGCCAGCACCACCGGACTCCAACTAAGAAACGAGCAGTACTTC. Translated, it gives CASTTGLQLRNEQYF.

A word on this clonotype: Given a much more abundant clone one base away, this may be a read error. CDR3 loop: CASSQVALKYNEQFF. The DNA for the CDR3 is TGTGCCAGCAGCCAAGTTGCCCTAAAGTACAATGAGCAGTTCTTC. This chain uses TRBV14 with TRBJ2-1; D unclear. The germline CDR1 and CDR2 sequences are SGHDN and FVKESK. CDR3 length equals 15 residues. V lost 1 base, J lost 4 bases, and 11 bases lay in between.

This clonotype was observed once. The junction departs from germline at one end; a sequencing error may be responsible. The rearrangement joins TRBV7-9 to TRBJ2-1; 9 nucleotides align to TRBD2. Germline values: CDR1 SEHNR, CDR2 FQNEAQ (reference sequence). The CDR3 is 18 residues long. CDR3 sequence: CTSSPQGGRAVSYNEQFF. In DNA form, the CDR3 reads TGTACCAGCAGTCCTCAAGGCGGGAGGGCGGTTTCCTACAATGAGCAGTTCTTC. The variable domain in full, completed from reference TRBV7-9 and TRBJ2-1, reads DTGVSQNPRHKITKRGQNVTFRCDPISEHNRLYWYRQTLGQGPEFLTYFQNEAQLEKSRLLSDRFSAERPKGSFSTLEIQRTEQGDSAMYLCTSSPQGGRAVSYNEQFFGPGTRLTVL.

There are a few counts of this clonotype. The chain links TRBV30 to TRBJ2-3, with D possibly being TRBD2 (5 bases). The CDR3 has 14 amino acids. Germline CDR1 and CDR2: GTSNPN and SVGIG (reference sequence). The V end was cut by 7 bases, the J end by 5 bases, with 19 bases between. The chain's CDR3 is CALEGRTPIDTQYF. CDR3 coding DNA: TGTGCCTTAGAGGGTCGGACTCCCATAGATACGCAGTATTTT.

The chain has TRBV2 and TRBJ1-1; D gene unclear. The CDR3 has 15 residues. Germline V gene lookup returns CDR1 SNHLY and CDR2 FYNNEI. V lost 3 bases to trimming and J lost 0 bases, with 11 bases between them. The CDR3 here is CASSDRAGMNTEAFF. Written as DNA, the CDR3 is TGTGCCAGCAGTGATCGAGCCGGGATGAACACTGAAGCTTTCTTT.

This chain connects TRBV12-3 or TRBV12-4 to TRBJ2-2; 14 positions agree with TRBD2. The trim removed 3 bases at V and 6 bases at J, leaving 6 bases unmatched. The CDR3 totals 17 residues. The CDR3, as DNA: TGTGCCAGCAGTTTGCTGGGACTAGCGGGAGTGGCCGGGGAGCTGTTTTTT. Encoded protein: CASSLLGLAGVAGELFF.

The rearrangement uses TRBV11-2 and TRBJ1-2; tentatively, D is TRBD1 (6 bases). Looked up from germline, CDR1 is SGHAT and CDR2 is FQNNGV. The CDR3 is 13 residues long. The germline V and J ends were trimmed by 5 bases and 1 base, with 8 bases remaining between them. The CDR3 spells CASSGTLNYGYTF. The DNA of the CDR3 is TGTGCCAGCAGCGGGACACTTAACTATGGCTACACCTTC.

The rearrangement uses TRBV7-2 and TRBJ2-1, with D unresolved. The CDR3 has 12 amino acids. CDR1 SGHTA and CDR2 FQGNSA come from the germline V gene. The V and J ends lost 10 bases and 0 bases respectively, with 7 bases between them. The CDR3 DNA follows: TGTGCCACGGAGCGCTCCTACAATGAGCAGTTCTTC. This translates into CATERSYNEQFF.

This clonotype was observed a few times. The rearrangement uses TRBV28 and TRBJ2-3; no clear D. Trimming pared 8 bases from V and 2 bases from J, leaving 20 bases between. This CDR3 has 16 residues. The germline V gene has CDR1 MDHEN and CDR2 SYDVKM. The chain's CDR3 is CASLKFGVSATDTQYF. CDR3 DNA sequence: TGTGCCAGCCTAAAGTTTGGGGTTTCAGCCACAGATACGCAGTATTTT.

This clonotype was detected once. The chain recombines TRBV6-1 with TRBJ2-6, with a weak D call TRBD1 (6 bases). The CDR3 contains 14 residues. V lost 6 bases and J lost 4, with 10 bases in between. From germline, CDR1 is MNHNS and CDR2 SASEGT. In DNA, the CDR3 is TGTGCCAGCAGCCACAGGGCCGGGGCCAACGTCCTGACTTTC. Protein product: CASSHRAGANVLTF.

The chain carries TRBV28 and TRBJ1-2, with D tentatively TRBD1 (5 bases). Germline V gene sequence: CDR1 MDHEN, CDR2 SYDVKM. CDR3 length: 12 amino acids. V lost 5 bases, J lost 5 bases, and 9 bases lay in between. This CDR3 is CASSLQGYGYTF. The CDR3 coding sequence is TGTGCCAGCAGTCTTCAGGGTTATGGCTACACCTTC.

The chain employs TRBV25-1 and TRBJ2-7; D perhaps matches TRBD1 (5 bases). This CDR3 contains 15 residues. V was clipped by 4 bases and J by 2 bases, with 15 bases between them. Germline-derived CDR1 and CDR2 are MGHDK and SYGVNS. CDR3 sequence: CASSASREPPYEQYF. CDR3 nucleotides: TGTGCCAGCAGTGCGTCCAGGGAACCCCCCTACGAGCAGTACTTC.

This clonotype was detected a few times. V gene TRBV6-5 combines with J gene TRBJ1-2; possible D gene TRBD1, 6 bases. The length of the CDR3 is 18 residues. Trimming stripped 0 bases from V and 5 bases from J, with 22 bases between. CDR1 is MNHEY, CDR2 SVGAGI, per germline. Here the CDR3 reads CASSYSFLRTDYWYGYTF. CDR3 nucleotides: TGTGCCAGCAGTTACTCGTTTCTCCGGACAGATTATTGGTATGGCTACACCTTC.

In this sample, this clonotype turned up a few times. The gene calls are TRBV18 and TRBJ2-7; the D is unclear. Germline V lookup: CDR1 KGHSH, CDR2 LQKENI. V lost 0 bases, J lost 0 bases, and 6 bases lay in between. This CDR3 spans 14 amino acids. The CDR3 sequence: CASSPPLLSYEQYF. The DNA of the CDR3 is TGTGCCAGCTCACCACCGTTACTCTCCTACGAGCAGTACTTC.

This clonotype appeared a few times. The chain links TRBV24-1 to TRBJ2-5; 8 bases agree with TRBD2. V lost 3 bases to trimming and J lost 8 bases; unmatched junction nucleotides: 1. Per the germline V gene, CDR1 is KGHDR and CDR2 is SFDVKD. The CDR3 has 12 amino acids. Written as DNA, the CDR3 is TGTGCCACCAGTGATAGCGGGAGCACCCAGTACTTC. Translated, it gives CATSDSGSTQYF.

The gene calls are TRBV18 and TRBJ2-5; D gene ambiguous. This CDR3 region has 13 residues. V lost 6 bases, J lost 5 bases, and 13 bases lay in between. Germline CDR1 is KGHSH and CDR2 is LQKENI. CDR3 DNA: TGTGCCAGCTCTCCGCGAGCAGTTGAGACCCAGTACTTC. This gives the protein CASSPRAVETQYF.

This clonotype was observed a handful of times. The gene calls are TRBV5-1 and TRBJ2-1; D not resolved. Germline V gives CDR1 SGHRS, CDR2 YFSETQ. Trimming removed 5 bases from V and 0 bases from J, with 12 bases in between. The CDR3 consists of 15 residues. Here the CDR3 DNA reads TGCGCCAGCAGTAAACAGATAAGCTCCTACAATGAGCAGTTCTTC. Its protein is CASSKQISSYNEQFF.

The chain carries TRBV6-2 or TRBV6-3 and TRBJ1-5, with D possibly being TRBD1 (5 bases). CDR1 is MNHEY, CDR2 SVGEGT, per germline. The CDR3 is 18 residues long. V was clipped by 6 bases and J by 0 bases, with 21 bases between them. The CDR3 nucleotides read TGTGCCAGCAGCCCCCCGATCGACAGTTACTATAGCAATCAGCCCCAGCATTTT. The encoded protein is CASSPPIDSYYSNQPQHF.

This clonotype came up a few times. The J gene is TRBJ2-1, the V gene TRBV6-1; D is possibly TRBD1 or TRBD2 (5 bases each). V dropped 3 bases and J dropped 7 bases, with 16 bases sitting between them. Per the germline V gene, CDR1 is MNHNS and CDR2 is SASEGT. The CDR3 consists of 15 residues. DNA for the CDR3: TGTGCCAGCAGTGACCGGGGCCTAGCTGCGAATGAGCAGTTCTTC. Translating gives CASSDRGLAANEQFF.

J is TRBJ1-6 and V is TRBV28, with TRBD1 identical over 7 bases. The CDR3 is made up of 14 amino acids. CDR1 is MDHEN, CDR2 SYDVKM, per germline. The V segment lost 6 bases and the J segment 15 bases; nucleotides outside the gene matches: 14. In nucleotides, the CDR3 is TGTGCCAGCAGACCTACAGGGGCCCAACTCCTCCTCCACTTT. It specifies CASRPTGAQLLLHF.

The CDR3 protein is CASSHRTGLNEQFF. The DNA for the CDR3 is TGTGCCAGCAGCCACCGGACAGGGCTGAATGAGCAGTTCTTC. The genes are TRBV3-1 and TRBJ2-1; 8 bases agree with TRBD1. The CDR3 runs 14 residues. Looked up from germline, CDR1 is LGHDT and CDR2 is YNNKEL (reference sequence). With 3 bases clipped from V and 7 bases from J, the junction kept 5 bases outside the gene matches.

This clonotype was counted a few times. The chain joins TRBV20-1 to TRBJ1-5; D possibly corresponds to TRBD1 (5 bases). The V and J ends lost 4 bases and 0 bases respectively, with 7 bases between them. The CDR3 length is 13 residues. CDR1 and CDR2 from the germline V gene are DFQATT and SNEGSKA (reference sequence). The CDR3 sequence: CSAKDISNQPQHF. The DNA of the CDR3 is TGCAGTGCTAAGGACATTAGCAATCAGCCCCAGCATTTT.

This clonotype appeared many times. This chain links TRBV30 with TRBJ2-3, with TRBD1 matching over 10 bases. Germline trimming cut 7 bases from V and 2 bases from J; bases unmatched to any gene: 9. The CDR3 extends over 15 amino acids. Germline CDR1 GTSNPN, CDR2 SVGIG (reference sequence). The CDR3 is CASHGGTGATDTQYF. CDR3 bases: TGTGCCTCTCACGGAGGGACAGGGGCCACAGATACGCAGTATTTT. Complete variable domain (other parts from reference TRBV30 and TRBJ2-3): SQTIHQWPATLVQPVGSPLSLECTVEGTSNPNLYWYRQAAGRGLQLLFYSVGIGQISSEVPQNLSASRPQDRQFILSSKKLLLSDSGFYLCASHGGTGATDTQYFGPGTRLTVL.

This clonotype has ten or more counts. The chain joins TRBV10-2 to TRBJ2-3, with 9 bases fitting TRBD2. Germline values: CDR1 WSHSY, CDR2 SAAADI. Trimming cost V 1 base and J 0 bases; bases outside gene matches: 5. The CDR3 length is 17 residues. CDR3 protein: CASSEWLAGTSTDTQYF. DNA of the CDR3: TGCGCCAGCAGTGAGTGGCTAGCGGGGACTAGCACAGATACGCAGTATTTT.

This clonotype occurred many times. The chain uses TRBV18 and TRBJ2-4; possibly TRBD1 for D (6 bases). Trimming cost V 2 bases and J 4 bases, with 9 bases left between them. CDR1 is KGHSH, CDR2 LQKENI, per germline. CDR3 size: 14 residues. CDR3 in DNA: TGTGCCAGCTCACCAGGACAGCAGAAAAACATTCAGTACTTC. It codes for CASSPGQQKNIQYF.

J is TRBJ2-7 and V is TRBV12-3 or TRBV12-4, with D unresolved. The CDR3 covers 13 residues. With 2 bases removed from V and 2 bases from J, the gap between germline ends came to 7 bases. The DNA for the CDR3 is TGTGCCAGCAGTTTAATAGGAGCCTACGAGCAGTACTTC. This translates into CASSLIGAYEQYF.

This clonotype was counted between two and nine times. The chain uses TRBV28 and TRBJ1-2; D not certain. The CDR3 sequence is 15 residues long. Trimming removed 3 bases from V and 0 bases from J, with 11 bases in between. Germline V CDR1 and CDR2: MDHEN, SYDVKM. As DNA, the CDR3 is TGTGCCAGCAGTTTCGTAGACCGAGCTAACTATGGCTACACCTTC. It encodes CASSFVDRANYGYTF.

The CDR3 region is CSVGGLADYNEQFF. CDR3 nucleotides: TGCAGCGTCGGGGGACTAGCGGATTACAATGAGCAGTTCTTC. This sequence joins TRBV29-1 and TRBJ2-1, with 11 bases identical to TRBD2. The germline V gene encodes CDR1 SQVTM and CDR2 ANQGSEA. The CDR3 covers 14 residues. Germline trimming cut 6 bases from V and 4 bases from J; bases unmatched to any gene: 5.